A selection of T cell receptor beta chains follows, all from one sample in a study of blood T cell repertoires in COVID-19. Sequenced by immunoSEQ multiplex PCR; TCRdb stores in-frame clones only, minus some. Of some 100,000 clones listed, 91% are singletons. The specimen sequenced was peripheral blood. These TCRs come from a man over 45 with active COVID-19. Both conserved end residues are part of each CDR3. D genes are given only for firm matches. Not every row has a clone size; where given, it reads once, few, many or a size class.

V gene: TRBV6-6
D gene: TRBD1
J gene: TRBJ2-1
clone size: -
CDR3 DNA: TGTGCCAGCAGTCGTCCGGGACAGGGGGACAATGAGCAGTTCTTC
CDR3 protein: CASSRPGQGDNEQFF

V gene: TRBV25-1
D gene: TRBD2
J gene: TRBJ2-5
clone size: -
CDR3 DNA: TGTGCCAGCAGTGATAGCGGGAGTTCTGAGACCCAGTACTTC
CDR3 protein: CASSDSGSSETQYF

V gene: TRBV2
D gene: -
J gene: TRBJ1-5
clone size: -
CDR3 DNA: TGTGCCAGCAGGGGGAGGGGTAGCTATCAGCCCCAGCATTTT
CDR3 protein: CASRGRGSYQPQHF

V gene: TRBV27
D gene: -
J gene: TRBJ1-6
clone size: -
CDR3 DNA: TGTGCCAGCAGTTTAGAGGCAGTAGCCTATAATTCACCCCTCCACTTT
CDR3 protein: CASSLEAVAYNSPLHF

V gene: TRBV6-1
D gene: TRBD2
J gene: TRBJ2-5
clone size: -
CDR3 DNA: TGTGCCAGCAGTGAAGGATGGGGGGGGGAGACCCAGTACTTC
CDR3 protein: CASSEGWGGETQYF

V gene: TRBV1
D gene: -
J gene: TRBJ2-2
clone size: -
CDR3 DNA: TGCTGGGGCAACGCGAACACCGGGGAGCTGTTTTTT
CDR3 protein: CWGNANTGELFF

V gene: TRBV28
D gene: -
J gene: TRBJ2-1
clone size: -
CDR3 DNA: TGTGCCAGCAACCTAATCGGGACTTACAATGAGCAGTTCTTC
CDR3 protein: CASNLIGTYNEQFF

V gene: TRBV7-9
D gene: -
J gene: TRBJ2-6
clone size: few
CDR3 DNA: TGTGCCAGCGACAGGCAGTCCGCTGGGGCCAACGTCCTGACTTTC
CDR3 protein: CASDRQSAGANVLTF

V gene: TRBV27
D gene: TRBD1
J gene: TRBJ1-1
clone size: once
CDR3 DNA: TGTGCCAGCAGTTTCAGGACAGGGAGCGACACTGAAGCTTTCTTT
CDR3 protein: CASSFRTGSDTEAFF

V gene: TRBV11-2
D gene: -
J gene: TRBJ2-1
clone size: -
CDR3 DNA: TGTGCCAGCAGCTTAGCAAGGGGGTTTAAGCAGTTCTTC
CDR3 protein: CASSLARGFKQFF

V gene: TRBV10-2
D gene: -
J gene: TRBJ2-1
clone size: once
CDR3 DNA: TGCGCCAGCAGTCAGAGGCTAGTCGGCAATGAGCAGTTCTTC
CDR3 protein: CASSQRLVGNEQFF

V gene: TRBV19
D gene: -
J gene: TRBJ1-1
clone size: -
CDR3 DNA: TGTGCCAGTAGACCAGGGGTTATCACTGAAGCTTTCTTT
CDR3 protein: CASRPGVITEAFF

V gene: TRBV5-1
D gene: -
J gene: TRBJ2-2
clone size: -
CDR3 DNA: TGCGCCAGCAGCTTGCACGGGAGTGGGGTCGGGGAGCTGTTTTTT
CDR3 protein: CASSLHGSGVGELFF

V gene: TRBV6-5
D gene: -
J gene: TRBJ2-5
clone size: once
CDR3 DNA: TGTGCCAGCAGCTGGGGAGTGACTGAGACCCAGTACTTC
CDR3 protein: CASSWGVTETQYF

V gene: TRBV7-6
D gene: TRBD1
J gene: TRBJ2-5
clone size: -
CDR3 DNA: TGTGCCAGCAGCTTACAGGGGGCCATCCCATTGCAAGAGACCCAGTACTTC
CDR3 protein: CASSLQGAIPLQETQYF

V gene: TRBV11-2
D gene: -
J gene: TRBJ1-2
clone size: -
CDR3 DNA: TGTGCCAGCAGCATAAACAGGGTCGGCTACACCTTC
CDR3 protein: CASSINRVGYTF

V gene: TRBV11-2
D gene: TRBD1
J gene: TRBJ1-1
clone size: -
CDR3 DNA: TGTGCCAGCAGCGCGACAGGGTATGGGACTGAAGCTTTCTTT
CDR3 protein: CASSATGYGTEAFF

V gene: TRBV2
D gene: -
J gene: TRBJ1-2
clone size: -
CDR3 DNA: TGTGCCAGCAGAAGAGAATCTCAAACTGGCTACACCTTC
CDR3 protein: CASRRESQTGYTF

V gene: TRBV19
D gene: -
J gene: TRBJ1-1
clone size: -
CDR3 DNA: TGTGCCAGTAGTCCGCTCTTGGGACTTCCTGGGACTGAAGCTTTCTTT
CDR3 protein: CASSPLLGLPGTEAFF

V gene: TRBV6-5
D gene: -
J gene: TRBJ2-3
clone size: -
CDR3 DNA: TGTGCCAGCAGGGGGGGACCTAGCGTAGATACGCAGTATTTT
CDR3 protein: CASRGGPSVDTQYF

V gene: TRBV6-6
D gene: TRBD2
J gene: TRBJ2-2
clone size: -
CDR3 DNA: TGTGCCAGCAGTTACAGGGAGGGAACCGGGGAGCTGTTTTTT
CDR3 protein: CASSYREGTGELFF

V gene: TRBV9
D gene: TRBD2
J gene: TRBJ2-3
clone size: -
CDR3 DNA: TGTGCCAGCAGCACCGGGACTAGCCCGGATACGCAGTATTTT
CDR3 protein: CASSTGTSPDTQYF

V gene: TRBV29-1
D gene: -
J gene: TRBJ2-2
clone size: -
CDR3 DNA: TGCAGCGTTGACTGGGGGCAGGTCGGGGAGCTGTTTTTT
CDR3 protein: CSVDWGQVGELFF

V gene: TRBV10-3
D gene: -
J gene: TRBJ1-2
clone size: -
CDR3 DNA: TGTGCCATCAAAGAGGGGGATCGCTATGGCTACACCTTC
CDR3 protein: CAIKEGDRYGYTF

V gene: TRBV19
D gene: -
J gene: TRBJ2-3
clone size: once
CDR3 DNA: TGTGCCAGTAGTATAGTACACAGTACAGATACGCAGTATTTT
CDR3 protein: CASSIVHSTDTQYF

V gene: TRBV5-6
D gene: TRBD2
J gene: TRBJ2-4
clone size: -
CDR3 DNA: TGTGCCAGCAGCTTTAAAGGGCTAGCGGGCTTAAAAAACATTCAGTACTTC
CDR3 protein: CASSFKGLAGLKNIQYF

V gene: TRBV5-6
D gene: TRBD2
J gene: TRBJ2-2
clone size: few
CDR3 DNA: TGTGCCAGCAGCTCGTTGACTAGCGGGAGGGCGGGGGAGCTGTTTTTT
CDR3 protein: CASSSLTSGRAGELFF

V gene: TRBV20-1
D gene: -
J gene: TRBJ1-2
clone size: -
CDR3 DNA: TGCAGTGGGGAGGGGGGCTATGGCTACACCTTC
CDR3 protein: CSGEGGYGYTF

V gene: TRBV5-1
D gene: TRBD1
J gene: TRBJ1-6
clone size: -
CDR3 DNA: TGCGCCAGCAGCGTGACAGGGGAATCACCCCTCCACTTT
CDR3 protein: CASSVTGESPLHF

V gene: TRBV19
D gene: -
J gene: TRBJ1-1
clone size: once
CDR3 DNA: TGTGCCAGTAGTACCCCCCGGGTGAACACTGAAGCTTTCTTT
CDR3 protein: CASSTPRVNTEAFF

V gene: TRBV5-6
D gene: -
J gene: TRBJ2-5
clone size: once
CDR3 DNA: TGTGCCAGCAGCTTGGAGCAGGGCTGGGGAGAGACCCAGTACTTC
CDR3 protein: CASSLEQGWGETQYF

V gene: TRBV19
D gene: TRBD2
J gene: TRBJ2-3
clone size: once
CDR3 DNA: TGTGCCAGTAGTACGGGACTAGCGGGGGGGACAGATACGCAGTATTTT
CDR3 protein: CASSTGLAGGTDTQYF

V gene: TRBV5-6
D gene: -
J gene: TRBJ1-3
clone size: -
CDR3 DNA: TGTGCCAGCAGCCTACGGGTCTCGGGAGGAAACACCATATATTTT
CDR3 protein: CASSLRVSGGNTIYF

V gene: TRBV10-3
D gene: TRBD1
J gene: TRBJ1-6
clone size: -
CDR3 DNA: TGTGCCATCAGTGAGTCGGGGATATACAGGGGTAATTCACCCCTCCACTTT
CDR3 protein: CAISESGIYRGNSPLHF

V gene: TRBV6-5
D gene: -
J gene: TRBJ1-5
clone size: many
CDR3 DNA: TGTGCCAGCAGTTACCGGGTTCGCCAGCCCCAGCATTTT
CDR3 protein: CASSYRVRQPQHF

V gene: TRBV11-2
D gene: -
J gene: TRBJ2-1
clone size: -
CDR3 DNA: TGTGCCAGCAGCTTAGAGTACGGGGGTCTTACTTACAATGAGCAGTTCTTC
CDR3 protein: CASSLEYGGLTYNEQFF

V gene: TRBV5-4
D gene: TRBD1
J gene: TRBJ2-3
clone size: -
CDR3 DNA: TGTGCCAGCAGCACTGGGACAGTAACTAGCACAGATACGCAGTATTTT
CDR3 protein: CASSTGTVTSTDTQYF

V gene: TRBV9
D gene: -
J gene: TRBJ1-4
clone size: once
CDR3 DNA: TGTGCCAGCAGCCGCGGGCAGACTAATGAAAAACTGTTTTTT
CDR3 protein: CASSRGQTNEKLFF

V gene: TRBV19
D gene: TRBD2
J gene: TRBJ2-3
clone size: -
CDR3 DNA: TGTGCCAGTAGTCTAAGCGGGGCGGATACGCAGTATTTT
CDR3 protein: CASSLSGADTQYF

V gene: TRBV27
D gene: TRBD1
J gene: TRBJ1-1
clone size: -
CDR3 DNA: TGTGCCAGCAGGCGGACAGGGGGCTTCACTGAAGCTTTCTTT
CDR3 protein: CASRRTGGFTEAFF

V gene: TRBV6-6
D gene: -
J gene: TRBJ2-1
clone size: -
CDR3 DNA: TGTGCCAGCTCTCCGCCCCATCCCCGACAGTACAATGAGCAGTTCTTC
CDR3 protein: CASSPPHPRQYNEQFF

V gene: TRBV7-9
D gene: -
J gene: TRBJ2-1
clone size: few
CDR3 DNA: TGTGCCAGCAGCCCTCGGGGACTTCCCTCCTACAATGAGCAGTTCTTC
CDR3 protein: CASSPRGLPSYNEQFF

V gene: TRBV6-5
D gene: TRBD1
J gene: TRBJ1-4
clone size: -
CDR3 DNA: TGTGCCAGCAGAACCGGGACAGGGAATGAAAAACTGTTTTTT
CDR3 protein: CASRTGTGNEKLFF

V gene: TRBV5-4
D gene: -
J gene: TRBJ2-2
clone size: few
CDR3 DNA: TGTGCCAGCAGCTTGGTGTCCTCCGACACCGGGGAGCTGTTTTTT
CDR3 protein: CASSLVSSDTGELFF

V gene: TRBV30
D gene: TRBD2
J gene: TRBJ2-3
clone size: -
CDR3 DNA: TGTGCCTGGAGTGGAGTAGCGGGAAAGGCCAGCACAGATACGCAGTATTTT
CDR3 protein: CAWSGVAGKASTDTQYF

V gene: TRBV19
D gene: -
J gene: TRBJ1-5
clone size: -
CDR3 DNA: TGTGCCAGTAGTATAGATCTAATGAATCAGCCCCAGCATTTT
CDR3 protein: CASSIDLMNQPQHF

V gene: TRBV5-5
D gene: TRBD1
J gene: TRBJ2-7
clone size: -
CDR3 DNA: TGTGCCAGCAGCTTGCCCGGGACAGCGGCCTACGAGCAGTACTTC
CDR3 protein: CASSLPGTAAYEQYF

V gene: TRBV9
D gene: -
J gene: TRBJ2-1
clone size: -
CDR3 DNA: TGTGCCAGCAGCCCCGGACTGACTTCGTACAATGAGCAGTTCTTC
CDR3 protein: CASSPGLTSYNEQFF

V gene: TRBV7-9
D gene: TRBD1
J gene: TRBJ1-4
clone size: -
CDR3 DNA: TGTGCCAGCAGCCCCGGACAGGGAAAAAATGAAAAACTGTTTTTT
CDR3 protein: CASSPGQGKNEKLFF

V gene: TRBV11-2
D gene: -
J gene: TRBJ1-1
clone size: -
CDR3 DNA: TGTGCCAGCAGCCCCCAGGGTTATGAAGAAGCTTTCTTT
CDR3 protein: CASSPQGYEEAFF

V gene: TRBV11-2
D gene: -
J gene: TRBJ2-4
clone size: -
CDR3 DNA: TGTGCCAGCAGCTTAGGACCGCAGGTCGCCCAAAACATTCAGTACTTC
CDR3 protein: CASSLGPQVAQNIQYF

V gene: TRBV7-2
D gene: TRBD1
J gene: TRBJ1-1
clone size: -
CDR3 DNA: TGTGCCAGCAGCTCTCAGGGGGCCCACACACAGGCTTTCTTT
CDR3 protein: CASSSQGAHTQAFF

V gene: TRBV4-1
D gene: TRBD1
J gene: TRBJ2-7
clone size: -
CDR3 DNA: TGCGCCAGCAGCCTAACTCCGGGACAGGGTGTCTACGAGCAGTACTTC
CDR3 protein: CASSLTPGQGVYEQYF

V gene: TRBV2
D gene: TRBD1
J gene: TRBJ1-2
clone size: once
CDR3 DNA: TGTGCCAGCAGGGACCGGGCCGTAGGGGGCGGCTACACCTTC
CDR3 protein: CASRDRAVGGGYTF

V gene: TRBV5-1
D gene: TRBD2
J gene: TRBJ2-1
clone size: -
CDR3 DNA: TGCGCCAGCAGCTTGGTTGCGCGGGGGAACTCCAATGAGCAGTTCTTC
CDR3 protein: CASSLVARGNSNEQFF